These 17 T cell receptor beta chains came from one sample sequenced in a study of Ad26.COV2.S vaccination and SARS-CoV-2 variants. Treatment noted: some 20 received Ad26.COV2.S at low or high dose, single or two shots; 5 received placebo; per-sample allocation not given. It was on day 63 after the first vaccine or placebo injection that samples were taken. Profiling relied on immunoSEQ multiplex PCR, and the TCRdb table lists in-frame clones only, not all of them. The table has 500,000 or so clones, approximately 90% seen once; the top ten hold roughly 13%. The specimen comprised peripheral blood, sampled in a trial of Ad26.COV2.S vaccine versus placebo. The receptors come from a person between 18 and 65 years old who received the Ad26.COV2.S COVID-19 vaccine or a placebo.

Only a few counts were recorded for this clone. The chain is built from TRBV9 and TRBJ2-1; possibly TRBD1 or TRBD2 for D (5 bases each). There are 16 residues in the CDR3. Germline CDR1 is SGDLS and CDR2 is YYNGEE. V was trimmed by 0 bases and J by 5 bases, leaving 15 bases between them. This CDR3 reads CASSVEVRGPHNEQFF. CDR3 sequence (DNA): TGTGCCAGCAGCGTAGAGGTCCGGGGACCTCACAATGAGCAGTTCTTC.

V is TRBV7-9 and J is TRBJ2-1; possibly TRBD2 for D (6 bases). The V gene lost 5 bases and the J gene lost 7 bases, with 15 bases spanning the gap. Germline CDR1 and CDR2: SEHNR and FQNEAQ (reference sequence). The CDR3 totals 14 residues. The CDR3 spells CASSRPGTLNEQFF. DNA for the CDR3: TGTGCCAGCAGCCGCCCCGGGACTCTTAATGAGCAGTTCTTC.

The chain uses TRBV7-3 and TRBJ2-5; D uncertain. With 2 bases removed from V and 4 bases from J, the gap between germline ends came to 11 bases. The germline gives CDR1 SGHTA, CDR2 FQGTGA. This CDR3 is 14 amino acids long. This CDR3 is CASSLQGPVETQYF. In DNA, the CDR3 is TGTGCCAGCAGCTTACAAGGGCCGGTAGAGACCCAGTACTTC.

The rearrangement uses TRBV2 and TRBJ1-1, with a possible D match to TRBD1 (5 bases). This CDR3 is 14 amino acids long. V was clipped by 7 bases and J by 0 bases, with 12 bases between them. Germline V gene lookup returns CDR1 SNHLY and CDR2 FYNNEI. The DNA for the CDR3 is TGTGCCAGCACATTATCGACAGTGAACACTGAAGCTTTCTTT. It is translated as CASTLSTVNTEAFF.

This chain links TRBV9 with TRBJ1-2, with TRBD1 as a possible D gene (5 bases). The germline gives CDR1 SGDLS, CDR2 YYNGEE. Trimming removed 7 bases at V and 4 bases at J, with 11 bases between. This CDR3 region has 12 residues. The CDR3, as DNA: TGTGCCAGCCCCTCGGGGGGCTATGGCTACACCTTC. Protein product: CASPSGGYGYTF.

J is TRBJ2-4 and V is TRBV28; D unclear. The CDR3 totals 14 residues. CDR1 and CDR2 from the germline V gene are MDHEN and SYDVKM. Trimming took off 4 bases at V and 2 bases at J, with 9 bases between the two ends. The CDR3 coding sequence is TGTGCCAGCAGTTGGAGTGGCCCCAAAAACATTCAGTACTTC. Its translation is CASSWSGPKNIQYF.

The chain has TRBV5-1 and TRBJ1-2; 9 bases line up with TRBD1. Germline values: CDR1 SGHRS, CDR2 YFSETQ. V gave up 3 bases and J gave up 8 bases; unmatched junction bases: 5. The CDR3 is 13 residues long. CDR3 in amino acids: CASSSSGTGGYTF. The CDR3 nucleotides are TGCGCCAGCAGCTCATCCGGGACAGGGGGCTACACCTTC.

A few counts support this clone. This chain links TRBV5-4 with TRBJ1-6, with D perhaps matching TRBD1 (5 bases). The germline V gene encodes CDR1 SGHNT and CDR2 YYREEE (reference sequence). V dropped 1 base and J dropped 8 bases, with 10 bases sitting between them. The CDR3 runs 14 residues. CDR3 DNA sequence: TGTGCCAGCAGCTTGATAGGGACTGATTCACCCCTCCACTTT. As protein: CASSLIGTDSPLHF.

The chain is built from TRBV7-9 and TRBJ2-1; D perhaps matches TRBD2 (6 bases). CDR3 length equals 12 residues. The V end was cut by 7 bases, the J end by 10 bases, with 14 bases between. Looked up from germline, CDR1 is SEHNR and CDR2 is FQNEAQ (reference sequence). In nucleotides, the CDR3 is TGTGCCAGCATAGGTCCGGGAGCAGAGCAGTTCTTC. This codes for CASIGPGAEQFF.

This chain connects TRBV6-5 to TRBJ2-1, with 7 bases that match TRBD1. Trimming took 6 bases from V and 3 from J; bases not matched to a gene: 5. There are 14 residues in the CDR3. Looked up from germline, CDR1 is MNHEY and CDR2 is SVGAGI. Written as DNA, the CDR3 is TGTGCCAGCAGGAGAGGGGACAGCTACAATGAGCAGTTCTTC. Translation: CASRRGDSYNEQFF.

The J gene is TRBJ2-7, the V gene TRBV29-1; 8 bases line up with TRBD1. CDR1 SQVTM and CDR2 ANQGSEA come from the germline V gene. This CDR3 has 13 residues. J was trimmed by 5 bases and V by 6 bases; bases with no gene match: 9. The chain's CDR3 is CSVSGTGLNEQYF. CDR3 bases: TGCAGCGTATCCGGGACAGGATTGAACGAGCAGTACTTC.

The chain links TRBV6-5 to TRBJ2-7; D may be TRBD1 or TRBD2 (5 bases each). Germline V gene data show CDR1 as MNHEY and CDR2 as SVGAGI. The CDR3 is 12 residues long. Trimming pared 2 bases from V and 6 bases from J, leaving 8 bases between. CDR3 residues: CASSYKRGEQYF. The CDR3 nucleotides are TGTGCCAGCAGTTACAAGAGGGGCGAGCAGTACTTC.

The chain's CDR3 is CAWRGTGQETQYF. CDR3 DNA sequence: TGTGCCTGGAGGGGGACTGGACAAGAGACCCAGTACTTC. The J gene is TRBJ2-5, the V gene TRBV30; weak D call: TRBD2 (6 bases). There are 13 residues in the CDR3. The V gene lost 3 bases and the J gene lost 2 bases, with 10 bases spanning the gap. CDR1 GTSNPN and CDR2 SVGIG come from the germline V gene (reference sequence). The full variable domain, rest sourced from reference TRBV30 and TRBJ2-5, is SQTIHQWPATLVQPVGSPLSLECTVEGTSNPNLYWYRQAAGRGLQLLFYSVGIGQISSEVPQNLSASRPQDRQFILSSKKLLLSDSGFYLCAWRGTGQETQYFGPGTRLLVL.

The genes are TRBV9 and TRBJ2-6; D is undetermined. The V end was cut by 3 bases, the J end by 1 base, with 8 bases between. The CDR3 has 15 amino acids. The germline V gene has CDR1 SGDLS and CDR2 YYNGEE. The CDR3 DNA follows: TGTGCCAGCAGCGCCGGACGTTCTGGGGCCAACGTCCTGACTTTC. Its translation: CASSAGRSGANVLTF.

The chain employs TRBV30 and TRBJ2-5; 14 positions agree with TRBD2. Losses at the gene ends were 8 bases for V and 2 bases for J; bases not matched to a gene: 7. Germline V gene lookup returns CDR1 GTSNPN and CDR2 SVGIG (reference sequence). The CDR3 is 15 amino acids. The CDR3: CAGTSGSWRQETQYF. CDR3 sequence (DNA): TGTGCCGGGACTAGCGGGAGCTGGAGGCAAGAGACCCAGTACTTC.

The J gene is TRBJ1-2, the V gene TRBV4-2, with TRBD1 matching 7 bases. The CDR3 sequence is 15 residues long. The V gene end was trimmed by 0 bases and the J gene end by 7 bases; junction bases not matched to a gene: 8. Germline V gene sequence: CDR1 LGHNA, CDR2 YNFKEQ. CDR3 loop: CASSQDMGQRFGYTF. CDR3 DNA sequence: TGTGCCAGCAGCCAAGATATGGGACAGAGATTTGGCTACACCTTC.

The rearrangement links TRBV28 to TRBJ1-1; D not certain. Germline CDR1 reads MDHEN; CDR2 reads SYDVKM. This CDR3 contains 15 residues. V was cut by 6 bases and J by 0 bases, with 14 bases left in between. The CDR3 loop is CASRYHGPLNTEAFF. In nucleotides, the CDR3 is TGTGCCAGCAGGTACCACGGACCCCTGAACACTGAAGCTTTCTTT. Based on the CDR3 plus reference TRBV28 and TRBJ1-1, the full variable domain is DVKVTQSSRYLVKRTGEKVFLECVQDMDHENMFWYRQDPGLGLRLIYFSYDVKMKEKGDIPEGYSVSREKKERFSLILESASTNQTSMYLCASRYHGPLNTEAFFGQGTRLTVV.